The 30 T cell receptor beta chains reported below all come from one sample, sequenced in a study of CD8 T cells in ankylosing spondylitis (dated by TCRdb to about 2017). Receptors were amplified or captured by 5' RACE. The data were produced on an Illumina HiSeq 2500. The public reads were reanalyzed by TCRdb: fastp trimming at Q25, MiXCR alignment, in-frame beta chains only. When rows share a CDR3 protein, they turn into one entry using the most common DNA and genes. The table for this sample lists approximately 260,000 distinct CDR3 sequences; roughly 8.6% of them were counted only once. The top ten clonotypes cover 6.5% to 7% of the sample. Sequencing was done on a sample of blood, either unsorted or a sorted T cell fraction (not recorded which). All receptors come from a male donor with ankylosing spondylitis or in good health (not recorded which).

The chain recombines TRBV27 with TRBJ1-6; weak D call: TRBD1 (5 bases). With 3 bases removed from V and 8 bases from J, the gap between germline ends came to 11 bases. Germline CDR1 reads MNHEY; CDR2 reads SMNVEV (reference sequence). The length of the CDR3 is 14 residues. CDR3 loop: CASSFGQGYSPLHF. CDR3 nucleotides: TGTGCCAGCAGTTTCGGGCAGGGCTATTCACCCCTCCACTTT.

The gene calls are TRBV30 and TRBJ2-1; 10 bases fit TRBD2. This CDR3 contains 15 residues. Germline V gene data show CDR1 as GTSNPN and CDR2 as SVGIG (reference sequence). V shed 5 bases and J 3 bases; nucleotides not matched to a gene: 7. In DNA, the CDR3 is TGTGCCTGGGGACCCCTAGCGGGAGTCTACAATGAGCAGTTCTTC. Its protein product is CAWGPLAGVYNEQFF.

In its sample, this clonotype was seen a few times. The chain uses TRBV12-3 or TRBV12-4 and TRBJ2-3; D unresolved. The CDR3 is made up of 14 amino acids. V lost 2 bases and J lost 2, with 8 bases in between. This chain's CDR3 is CASSLSSNTDTQYF. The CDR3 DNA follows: TGTGCCAGCAGTTTAAGCTCGAACACAGATACGCAGTATTTT.

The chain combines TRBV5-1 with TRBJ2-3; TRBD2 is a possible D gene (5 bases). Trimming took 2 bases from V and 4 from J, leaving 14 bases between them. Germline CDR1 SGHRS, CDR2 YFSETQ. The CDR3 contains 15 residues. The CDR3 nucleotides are TGCGCCAGCAGCTTTAGCCCGGGGAACCCAGATACGCAGTATTTT. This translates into CASSFSPGNPDTQYF.

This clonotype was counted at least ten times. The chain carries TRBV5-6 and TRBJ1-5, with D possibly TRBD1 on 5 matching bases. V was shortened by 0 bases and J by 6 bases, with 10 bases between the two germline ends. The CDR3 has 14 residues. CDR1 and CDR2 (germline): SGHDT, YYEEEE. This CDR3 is CASSLGQLGQPQHF. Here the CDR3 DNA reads TGTGCCAGCAGCTTGGGACAGTTGGGTCAGCCCCAGCATTTT.

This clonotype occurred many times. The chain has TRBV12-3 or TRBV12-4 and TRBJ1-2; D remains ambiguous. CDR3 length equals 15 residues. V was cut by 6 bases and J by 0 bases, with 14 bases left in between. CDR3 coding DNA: TGTGCCAGCAGCTCTTTTACCCTTTCTAACTATGGCTACACCTTC. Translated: CASSSFTLSNYGYTF.

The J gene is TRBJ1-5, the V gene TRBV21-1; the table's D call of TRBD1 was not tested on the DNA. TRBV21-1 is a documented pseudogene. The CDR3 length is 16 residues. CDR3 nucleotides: TGTGCCAGCAGCCCCCGGACAGCCGGTGAGAAACAGCCCCAGCATTTT. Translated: CASSPRTAGEKQPQHF.

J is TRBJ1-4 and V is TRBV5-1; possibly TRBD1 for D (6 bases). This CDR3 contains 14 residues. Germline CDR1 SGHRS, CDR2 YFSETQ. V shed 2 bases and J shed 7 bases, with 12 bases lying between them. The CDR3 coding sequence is TGCGCCAGCAGCTTACAGGGTTTAGGTGAAAAACTGTTTTTT. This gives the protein CASSLQGLGEKLFF.

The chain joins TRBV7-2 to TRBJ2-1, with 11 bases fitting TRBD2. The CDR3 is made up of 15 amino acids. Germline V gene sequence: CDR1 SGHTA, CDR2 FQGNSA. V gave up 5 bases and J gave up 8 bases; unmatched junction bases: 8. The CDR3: CASSQTSGAQDEQFF. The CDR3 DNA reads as TGTGCCAGCAGCCAGACTAGCGGGGCCCAGGATGAGCAGTTCTTC.

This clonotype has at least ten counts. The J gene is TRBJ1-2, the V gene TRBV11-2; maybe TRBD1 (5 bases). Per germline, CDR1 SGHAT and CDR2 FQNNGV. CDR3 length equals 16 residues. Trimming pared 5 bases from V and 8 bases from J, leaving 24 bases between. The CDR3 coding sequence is TGTGCCAGCAGCCCCAAGGGGCCAGGGATTGTGGACGGCTACACCTTC. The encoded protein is CASSPKGPGIVDGYTF. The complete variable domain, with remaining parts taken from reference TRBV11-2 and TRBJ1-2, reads EAGVAQSPRYKIIEKRQSVAFWCNPISGHATLYWYQQILGQGPKLLIQFQNNGVVDDSQLPKDRFSAERLKGVDSTLKIQPAKLEDSAVYLCASSPKGPGIVDGYTFGSGTRLTVV.

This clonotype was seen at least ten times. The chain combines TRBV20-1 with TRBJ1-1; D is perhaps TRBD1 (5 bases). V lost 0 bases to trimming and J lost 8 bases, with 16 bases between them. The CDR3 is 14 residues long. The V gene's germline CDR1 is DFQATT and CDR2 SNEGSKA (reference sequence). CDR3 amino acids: CSARDRSAGREAFF. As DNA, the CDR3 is TGCAGTGCTAGAGATCGGTCAGCAGGGAGGGAAGCTTTCTTT.

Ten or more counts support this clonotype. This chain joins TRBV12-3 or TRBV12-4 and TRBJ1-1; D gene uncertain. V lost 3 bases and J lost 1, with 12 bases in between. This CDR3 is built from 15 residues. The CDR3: CASSFLRAANTEAFF. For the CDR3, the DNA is TGTGCCAGCAGTTTCCTAAGGGCAGCGAACACTGAAGCTTTCTTT.

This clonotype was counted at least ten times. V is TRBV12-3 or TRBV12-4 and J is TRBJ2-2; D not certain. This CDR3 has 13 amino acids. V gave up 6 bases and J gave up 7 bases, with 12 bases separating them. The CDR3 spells CASRRTRRGELFF. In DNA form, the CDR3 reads TGTGCCAGCAGGCGGACGAGGCGCGGGGAGCTGTTTTTT.

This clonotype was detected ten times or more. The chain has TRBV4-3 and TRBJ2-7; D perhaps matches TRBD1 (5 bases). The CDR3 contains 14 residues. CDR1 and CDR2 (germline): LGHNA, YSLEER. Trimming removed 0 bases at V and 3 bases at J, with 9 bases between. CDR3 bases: TGCGCCAGCAGCCAAGAGCTCAGGGTCTACGAGCAGTACTTC. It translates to CASSQELRVYEQYF.

Written as DNA, the CDR3 is TGTGCCAGTAGTCCCCATGGGGGTATCTCCTACAATGAGCAGTTCTTC. Translation: CASSPHGGISYNEQFF. The rearrangement joins TRBV19 to TRBJ2-1, with D perhaps TRBD1 or TRBD2 (5 bases each). The germline CDR1 and CDR2 sequences are LNHDA and SQIVND (reference sequence). V lost 5 bases, J lost 0 bases, and 14 bases lay in between. The CDR3 covers 16 residues.

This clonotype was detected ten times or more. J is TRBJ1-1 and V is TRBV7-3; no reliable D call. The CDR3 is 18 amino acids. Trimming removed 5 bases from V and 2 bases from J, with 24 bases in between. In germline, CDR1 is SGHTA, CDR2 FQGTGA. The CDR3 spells CASSRNGELVERNTEAFF. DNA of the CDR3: TGTGCCAGCAGCCGTAACGGGGAATTGGTAGAAAGAAACACTGAAGCTTTCTTT.

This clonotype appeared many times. The chain's CDR3 is CASSLGAEAEAFF. CDR3 bases: TGCGCCAGCAGCTTGGGGGCAGAAGCTGAAGCTTTCTTT. The chain combines TRBV5-1 with TRBJ1-1; no clear D. The V end was cut by 0 bases, the J end by 6 bases, with 9 bases between. The CDR3 contains 13 residues. The germline CDR1 and CDR2 sequences are SGHRS and YFSETQ.

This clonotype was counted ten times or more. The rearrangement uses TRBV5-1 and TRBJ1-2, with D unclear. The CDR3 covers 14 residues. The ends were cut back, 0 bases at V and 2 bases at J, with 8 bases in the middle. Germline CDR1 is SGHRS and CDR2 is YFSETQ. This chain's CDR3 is CASSLDEGNYGYTF. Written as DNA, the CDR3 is TGCGCCAGCAGCTTGGATGAGGGCAACTATGGCTACACCTTC.

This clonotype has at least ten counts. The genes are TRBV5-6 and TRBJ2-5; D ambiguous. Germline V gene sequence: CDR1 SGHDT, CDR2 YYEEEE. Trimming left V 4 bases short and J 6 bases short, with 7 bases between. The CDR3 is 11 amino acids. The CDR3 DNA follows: TGTGCCAGCAGCCCCTCACAGACCCAGTACTTC. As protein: CASSPSQTQYF.

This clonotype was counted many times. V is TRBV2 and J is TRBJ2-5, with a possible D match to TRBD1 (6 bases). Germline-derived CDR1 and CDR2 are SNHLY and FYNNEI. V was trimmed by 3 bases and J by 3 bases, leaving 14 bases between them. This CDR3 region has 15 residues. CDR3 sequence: CASSDVTGVEETQYF. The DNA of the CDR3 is TGTGCCAGCAGTGATGTGACAGGTGTTGAAGAGACCCAGTACTTC.

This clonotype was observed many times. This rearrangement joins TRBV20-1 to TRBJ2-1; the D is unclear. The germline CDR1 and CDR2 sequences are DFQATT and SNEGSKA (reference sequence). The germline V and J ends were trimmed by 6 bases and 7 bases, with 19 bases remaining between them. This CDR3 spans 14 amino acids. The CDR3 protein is CSALPLGLGNEQFF. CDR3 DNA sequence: TGCAGTGCCCTGCCCTTAGGCCTTGGGAATGAGCAGTTCTTC.

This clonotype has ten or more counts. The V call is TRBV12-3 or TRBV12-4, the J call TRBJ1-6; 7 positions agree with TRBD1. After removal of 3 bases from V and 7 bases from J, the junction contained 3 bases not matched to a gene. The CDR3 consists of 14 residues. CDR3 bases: TGTGCCAGCAGTTTGGGACAGCCAAATTCACCCCTCCACTTT. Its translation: CASSLGQPNSPLHF.

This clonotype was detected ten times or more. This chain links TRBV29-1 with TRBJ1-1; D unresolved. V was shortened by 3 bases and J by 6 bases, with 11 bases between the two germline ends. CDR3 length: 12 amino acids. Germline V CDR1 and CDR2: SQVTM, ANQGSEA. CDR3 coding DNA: TGCAGCGTTGACGGCAGCCCAGCTGAAGCTTTCTTT. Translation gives CSVDGSPAEAFF.

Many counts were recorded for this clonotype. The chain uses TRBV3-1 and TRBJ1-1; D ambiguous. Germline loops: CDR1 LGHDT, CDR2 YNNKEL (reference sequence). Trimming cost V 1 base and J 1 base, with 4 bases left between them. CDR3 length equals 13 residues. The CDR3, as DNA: TGTGCCAGCAGCCAAGTAGCGAACACTGAAGCTTTCTTT. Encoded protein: CASSQVANTEAFF.

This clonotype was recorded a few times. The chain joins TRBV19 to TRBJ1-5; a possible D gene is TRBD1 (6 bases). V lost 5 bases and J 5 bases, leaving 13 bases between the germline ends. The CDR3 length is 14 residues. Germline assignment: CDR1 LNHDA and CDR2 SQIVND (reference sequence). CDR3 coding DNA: TGTGCCAGTAGTGCCACAGGGTTCGATCAGCCCCAGCATTTT. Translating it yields CASSATGFDQPQHF.

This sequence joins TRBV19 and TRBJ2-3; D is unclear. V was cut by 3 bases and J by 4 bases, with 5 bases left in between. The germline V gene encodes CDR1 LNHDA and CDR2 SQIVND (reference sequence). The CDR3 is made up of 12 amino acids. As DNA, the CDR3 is TGTGCCAGTAGTATCCGGTCAGATACGCAGTATTTT. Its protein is CASSIRSDTQYF.

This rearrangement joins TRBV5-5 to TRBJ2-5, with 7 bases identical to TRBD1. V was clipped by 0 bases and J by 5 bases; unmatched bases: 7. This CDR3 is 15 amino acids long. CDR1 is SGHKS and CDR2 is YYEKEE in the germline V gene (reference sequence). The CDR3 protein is CASSLAVTGMETQYF. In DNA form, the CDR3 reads TGTGCCAGCAGCTTGGCGGTGACAGGGATGGAGACCCAGTACTTC.

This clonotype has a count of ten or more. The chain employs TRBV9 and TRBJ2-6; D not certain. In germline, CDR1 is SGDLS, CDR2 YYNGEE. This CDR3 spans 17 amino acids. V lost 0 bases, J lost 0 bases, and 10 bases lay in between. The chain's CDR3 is CASSVVGEPSGANVLTF. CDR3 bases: TGTGCCAGCAGCGTAGTTGGGGAACCCTCTGGGGCCAACGTCCTGACTTTC. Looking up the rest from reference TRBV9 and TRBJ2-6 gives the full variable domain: DSGVTQTPKHLITATGQRVTLRCSPRSGDLSVYWYQQSLDQGLQFLIQYYNGEERAKGNILERFSAQQFPDLHSELNLSSLELGDSALYFCASSVVGEPSGANVLTFGAGSRLTVL.

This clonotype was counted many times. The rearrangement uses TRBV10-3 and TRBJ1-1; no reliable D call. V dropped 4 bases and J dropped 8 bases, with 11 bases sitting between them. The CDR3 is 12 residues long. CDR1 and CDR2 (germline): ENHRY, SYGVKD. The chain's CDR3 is CAISGDGFEAFF. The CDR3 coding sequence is TGTGCCATCAGTGGTGATGGGTTCGAAGCTTTCTTT.

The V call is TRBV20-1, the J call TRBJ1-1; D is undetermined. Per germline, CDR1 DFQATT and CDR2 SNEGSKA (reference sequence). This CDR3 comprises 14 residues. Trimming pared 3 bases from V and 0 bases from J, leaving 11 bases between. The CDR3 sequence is CSASAQTMNTEAFF. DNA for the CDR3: TGCAGTGCTAGCGCGCAAACCATGAACACTGAAGCTTTCTTT.